This TCR beta chain was obtained from a study of CD8 T cells in Susac syndrome. Sequencing of TCR beta was performed on blood CD8+ T cells and on blood CD4+ T cells. The ends lost 5 bases at V and 2 bases at J; junction bases unmatched: 19. This CDR3 region has 19 residues. Random hexamers were used to reverse transcribe roughly 0.5 to 1 ug of RNA. MiXCR, run by TCRdb on the immunoSEQ multiplex PCR reads, gives a single entry per CDR3 protein. The sample yields roughly 110,000 distinct CDR3 sequences, 85% to 95% seen once. This chain uses TRBV23-1 with TRBJ1-2; 8 nucleotides align to TRBD1. TRBV23-1 is recorded as an ORF, its role being uncertain. Source material: CD8+ T cells from PBMCs. The sequence was collected from a human donor in good health. The CDR3 sequence: CASSYSRPGQATKNYGYTF. DNA of the CDR3: TGCGCCAGCAGTTATTCGCGACCGGGACAGGCGACGAAGAACTATGGCTACACCTTC.